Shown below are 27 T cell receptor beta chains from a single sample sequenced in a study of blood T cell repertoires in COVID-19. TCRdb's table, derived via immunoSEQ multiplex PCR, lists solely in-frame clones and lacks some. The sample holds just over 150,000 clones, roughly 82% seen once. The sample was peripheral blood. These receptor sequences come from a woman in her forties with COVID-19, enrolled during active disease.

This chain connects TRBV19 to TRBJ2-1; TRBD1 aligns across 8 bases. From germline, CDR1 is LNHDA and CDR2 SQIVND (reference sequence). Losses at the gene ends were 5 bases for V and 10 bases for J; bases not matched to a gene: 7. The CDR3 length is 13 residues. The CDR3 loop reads CASSQLQGGEQFF. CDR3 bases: TGTGCCAGTAGTCAATTACAGGGGGGCGAGCAGTTCTTC.

The CDR3 nucleotides are TGTGCCTGGAGTGTGGCTAGCGGTGGTGAGCAGTTCTTC. Translating it yields CAWSVASGGEQFF. This rearrangement joins TRBV30 to TRBJ2-1; 7 bases are shared with TRBD2. The V gene's germline CDR1 is GTSNPN and CDR2 SVGIG (reference sequence). The CDR3 is 13 amino acids. The V segment lost 0 bases and the J segment 9 bases; nucleotides outside the gene matches: 5.

CDR3 sequence reads: CASSLFGNSNQPQHF. The CDR3 DNA reads as TGTGCCAGCAGCTTATTCGGGAATAGCAATCAGCCCCAGCATTTT. The gene calls are TRBV7-3 and TRBJ1-5; no firm D call. V lost 2 bases and J 0 bases, leaving 8 bases between the germline ends. Germline lookup yields CDR1 SGHTA and CDR2 FQGTGA. The CDR3 spans 15 residues.

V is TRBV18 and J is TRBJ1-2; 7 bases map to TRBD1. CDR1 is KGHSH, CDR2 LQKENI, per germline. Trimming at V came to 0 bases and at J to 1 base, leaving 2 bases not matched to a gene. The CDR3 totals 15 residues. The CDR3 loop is CASSPPTGDNYGYTF. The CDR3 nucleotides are TGTGCCAGCTCACCACCAACAGGGGATAACTATGGCTACACCTTC.

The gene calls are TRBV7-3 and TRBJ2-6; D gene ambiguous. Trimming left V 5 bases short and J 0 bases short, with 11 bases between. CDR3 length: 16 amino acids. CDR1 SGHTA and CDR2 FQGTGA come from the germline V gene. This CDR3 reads CASSTWATSGANVLTF. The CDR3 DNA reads TGTGCCAGCAGCACCTGGGCCACCTCTGGGGCCAACGTCCTGACTTTC.

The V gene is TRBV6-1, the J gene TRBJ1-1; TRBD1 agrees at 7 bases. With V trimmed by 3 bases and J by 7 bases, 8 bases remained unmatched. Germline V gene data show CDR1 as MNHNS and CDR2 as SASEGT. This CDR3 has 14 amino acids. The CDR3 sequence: CASSDGLSGGEAFF. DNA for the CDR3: TGTGCCAGCAGTGACGGGTTATCAGGGGGTGAAGCTTTCTTT.

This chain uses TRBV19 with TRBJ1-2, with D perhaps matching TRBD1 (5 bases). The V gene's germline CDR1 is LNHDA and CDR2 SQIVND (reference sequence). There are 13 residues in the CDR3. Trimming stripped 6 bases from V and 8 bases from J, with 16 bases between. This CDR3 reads CASSPHDSRGYTF. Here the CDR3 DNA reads TGTGCCAGTAGCCCCCACGACAGTAGGGGCTACACCTTC.

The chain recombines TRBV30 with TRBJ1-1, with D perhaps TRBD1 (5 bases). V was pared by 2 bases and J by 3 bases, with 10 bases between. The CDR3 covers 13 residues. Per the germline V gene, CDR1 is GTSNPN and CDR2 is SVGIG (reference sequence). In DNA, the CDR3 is TGTGCCTGGAGTAGGAGGGGTGACACTGAAGCTTTCTTT. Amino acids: CAWSRRGDTEAFF.

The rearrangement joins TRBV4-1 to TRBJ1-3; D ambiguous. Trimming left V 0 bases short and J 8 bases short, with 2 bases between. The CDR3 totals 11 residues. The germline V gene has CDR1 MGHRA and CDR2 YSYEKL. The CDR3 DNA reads TGCGCCAGCAGCCAAGACTACACCATATATTTT. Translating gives CASSQDYTIYF.

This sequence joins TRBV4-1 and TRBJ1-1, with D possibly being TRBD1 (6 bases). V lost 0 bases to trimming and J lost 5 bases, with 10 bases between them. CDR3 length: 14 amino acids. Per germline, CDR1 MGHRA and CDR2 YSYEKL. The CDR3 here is CASSQESRGTEAFF. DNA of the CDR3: TGCGCCAGCAGCCAAGAATCGAGGGGGACTGAAGCTTTCTTT.

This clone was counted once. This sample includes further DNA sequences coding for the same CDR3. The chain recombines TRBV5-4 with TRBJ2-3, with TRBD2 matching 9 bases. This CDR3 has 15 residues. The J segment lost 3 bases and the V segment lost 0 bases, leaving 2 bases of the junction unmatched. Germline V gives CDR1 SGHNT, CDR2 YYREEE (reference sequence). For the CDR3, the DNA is TGTGCCAGCAGCTTGGCGGCGGGGGGGACAGATACGCAGTATTTT. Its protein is CASSLAAGGTDTQYF.

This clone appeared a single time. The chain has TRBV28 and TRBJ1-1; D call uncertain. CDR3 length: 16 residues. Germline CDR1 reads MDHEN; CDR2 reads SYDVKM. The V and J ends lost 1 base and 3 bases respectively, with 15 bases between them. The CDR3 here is CASSLFSGNGDTEAFF. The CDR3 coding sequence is TGTGCCAGCAGTTTATTTTCTGGCAACGGGGACACTGAAGCTTTCTTT.

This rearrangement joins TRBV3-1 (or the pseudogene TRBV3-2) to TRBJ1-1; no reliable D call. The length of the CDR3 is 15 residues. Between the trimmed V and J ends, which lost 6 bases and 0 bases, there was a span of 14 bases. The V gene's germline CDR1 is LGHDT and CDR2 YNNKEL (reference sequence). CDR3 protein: CASRPKQLMNTEAFF. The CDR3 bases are TGTGCCAGCAGGCCGAAACAATTAATGAACACTGAAGCTTTCTTT.

This CDR3 is CATRGGRSTDTQYF. CDR3 sequence (DNA): TGTGCCACGCGTGGCGGGAGGAGCACAGATACGCAGTATTTT. This chain joins TRBV15 and TRBJ2-3; 8 bases fit TRBD2. The CDR3 spans 14 residues. J lost 0 bases, V lost 9 bases, and 5 bases had no gene match. Germline CDR1 and CDR2: LNHNV and YYDKDF (reference sequence).

The CDR3, as DNA: TGTGCCAGCACCCGACAGTCCTACGAGCAGTACTTC. This codes for CASTRQSYEQYF. This chain links TRBV2 with TRBJ2-7, with D perhaps matching TRBD1 (5 bases). Germline V gene data show CDR1 as SNHLY and CDR2 as FYNNEI. This CDR3 region has 12 residues. V gave up 7 bases and J gave up 1 base, with 8 bases separating them.

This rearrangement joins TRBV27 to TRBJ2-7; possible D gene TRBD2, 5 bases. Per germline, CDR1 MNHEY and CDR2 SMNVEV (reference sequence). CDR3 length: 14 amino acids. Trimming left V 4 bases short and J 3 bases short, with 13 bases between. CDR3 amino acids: CASSSGNSVYEQYF. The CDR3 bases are TGTGCCAGCAGTTCCGGGAACTCGGTCTACGAGCAGTACTTC.

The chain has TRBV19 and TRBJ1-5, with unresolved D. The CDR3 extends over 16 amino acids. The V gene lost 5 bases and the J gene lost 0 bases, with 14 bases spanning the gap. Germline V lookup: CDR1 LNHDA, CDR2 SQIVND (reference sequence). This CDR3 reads CASSGLQSYSNQPQHF. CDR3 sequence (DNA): TGTGCCAGTAGTGGACTACAGAGCTATAGCAATCAGCCCCAGCATTTT.

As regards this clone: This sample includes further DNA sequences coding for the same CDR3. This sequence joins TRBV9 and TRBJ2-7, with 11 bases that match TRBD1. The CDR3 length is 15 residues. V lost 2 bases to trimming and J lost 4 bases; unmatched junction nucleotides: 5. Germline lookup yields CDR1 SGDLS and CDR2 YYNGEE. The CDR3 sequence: CASSVSGQGAYEQYF. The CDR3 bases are TGTGCCAGCAGCGTCTCAGGACAGGGGGCTTACGAGCAGTACTTC.

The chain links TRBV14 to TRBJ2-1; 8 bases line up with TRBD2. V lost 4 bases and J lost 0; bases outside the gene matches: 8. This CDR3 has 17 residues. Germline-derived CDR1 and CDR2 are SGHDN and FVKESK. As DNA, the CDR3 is TGTGCCAGCAGCCCAAGCTGGACTAGCTCCTCCTACAATGAGCAGTTCTTC. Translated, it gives CASSPSWTSSSYNEQFF.

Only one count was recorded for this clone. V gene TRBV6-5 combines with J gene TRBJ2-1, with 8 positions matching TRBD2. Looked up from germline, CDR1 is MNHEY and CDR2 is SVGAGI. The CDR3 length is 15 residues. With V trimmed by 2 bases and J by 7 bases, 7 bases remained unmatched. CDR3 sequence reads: CASSYRSGGRNEQFF. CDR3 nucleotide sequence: TGTGCCAGCAGTTACAGAAGCGGGGGACGGAATGAGCAGTTCTTC.

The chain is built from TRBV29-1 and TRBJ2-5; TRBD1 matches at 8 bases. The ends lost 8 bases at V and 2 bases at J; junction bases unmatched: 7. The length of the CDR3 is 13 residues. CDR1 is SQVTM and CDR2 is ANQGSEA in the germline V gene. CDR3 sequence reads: CSIYGQGQETQYF. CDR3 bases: TGCAGCATCTATGGACAGGGACAAGAGACCCAGTACTTC. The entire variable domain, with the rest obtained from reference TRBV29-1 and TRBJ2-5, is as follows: SAVISQKPSRDICQRGTSLTIQCQVDSQVTMMFWYRQQPGQSLTLIATANQGSEATYESGFVIDKFPISRPNLTFSTLTVSNMSPEDSSIYLCSIYGQGQETQYFGPGTRLLVL.

CDR3 in DNA: TGTGCCAGCAGTGTAGGCGGGGGGGCTACCGGGGAGCTGTTTTTT. Its protein is CASSVGGGATGELFF. V usage is TRBV2 and J usage is TRBJ2-2; 9 bases are a match to TRBD2. Germline values: CDR1 SNHLY, CDR2 FYNNEI. The V gene end was trimmed by 4 bases and the J gene end by 5 bases; junction bases not matched to a gene: 5. The CDR3 has 15 residues.

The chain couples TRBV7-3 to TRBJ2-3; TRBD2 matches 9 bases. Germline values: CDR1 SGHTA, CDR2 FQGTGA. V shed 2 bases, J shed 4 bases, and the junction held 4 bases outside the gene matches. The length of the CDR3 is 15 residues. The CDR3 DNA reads TGTGCCAGCAGCTTAGGGGTAGCGGGAGCAGATACGCAGTATTTT. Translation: CASSLGVAGADTQYF.

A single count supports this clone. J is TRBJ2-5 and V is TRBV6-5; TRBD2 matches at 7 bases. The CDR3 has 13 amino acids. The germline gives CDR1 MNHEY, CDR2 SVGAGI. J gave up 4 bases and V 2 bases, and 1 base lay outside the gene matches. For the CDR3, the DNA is TGTGCCAGCAGTTACGGCGGGGGAGAGACCCAGTACTTC. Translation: CASSYGGGETQYF.

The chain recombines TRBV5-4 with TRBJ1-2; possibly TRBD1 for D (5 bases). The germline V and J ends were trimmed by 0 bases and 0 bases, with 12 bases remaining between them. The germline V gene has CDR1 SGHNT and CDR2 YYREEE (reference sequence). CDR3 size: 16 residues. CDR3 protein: CASSLEGRGTNYGYTF. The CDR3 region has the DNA TGTGCCAGCAGCTTGGAAGGGAGGGGAACTAACTATGGCTACACCTTC.

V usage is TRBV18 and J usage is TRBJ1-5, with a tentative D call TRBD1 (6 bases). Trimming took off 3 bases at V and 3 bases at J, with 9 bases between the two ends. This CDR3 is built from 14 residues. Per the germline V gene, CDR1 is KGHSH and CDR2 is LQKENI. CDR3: CASSPGTLNQPQHF. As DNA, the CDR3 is TGTGCCAGCTCACCCGGGACACTCAATCAGCCCCAGCATTTT.

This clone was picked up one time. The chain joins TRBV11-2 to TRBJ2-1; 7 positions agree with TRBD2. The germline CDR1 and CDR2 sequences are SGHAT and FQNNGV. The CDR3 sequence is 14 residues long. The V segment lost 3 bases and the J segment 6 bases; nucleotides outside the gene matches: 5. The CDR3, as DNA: TGTGCCAGCAGCTTTTCTCCGGGGGGCAATGAGCAGTTCTTC. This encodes CASSFSPGGNEQFF. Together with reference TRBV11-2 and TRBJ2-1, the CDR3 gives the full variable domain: EAGVAQSPRYKIIEKRQSVAFWCNPISGHATLYWYQQILGQGPKLLIQFQNNGVVDDSQLPKDRFSAERLKGVDSTLKIQPAKLEDSAVYLCASSFSPGGNEQFFGPGTRLTVL.